A selection of T cell receptor beta chains follows, all from one sample in a study of blood T cell repertoires in COVID-19. The table came from immunoSEQ multiplex PCR; TCRdb's copy has only in-frame clones and leaves some out. This table has 140,000 to 150,000 clones, over 80% appearing once. The material sequenced was peripheral blood. The origin of the receptors is a woman between 45 and 60 years old with acute or convalescent COVID-19. CDR3s include the opening cysteine and the closing phenylalanine or tryptophan. Fields, in order: clone size, V gene, J gene, D gene, CDR3 protein, CDR3 DNA. The D gene is left open where the match is weak. Clone sizes are given selectively: once, few, many, or a class where the clone is expanded.

clone size: -; V gene: TRBV5-1; J gene: TRBJ2-3; D gene: -; CDR3 protein: CASTLGADTQYF; CDR3 DNA: TGCGCCAGCACCCTTGGGGCGGATACGCAGTATTTT
clone size: once; V gene: TRBV13; J gene: TRBJ1-6; D gene: -; CDR3 protein: CASSPEASSYNSPLHF; CDR3 DNA: TGTGCCAGCAGCCCGGAGGCGAGCTCCTATAATTCACCCCTCCACTTT
clone size: once; V gene: TRBV5-1; J gene: TRBJ1-1; D gene: TRBD1; CDR3 protein: CASSETGGTEAFF; CDR3 DNA: TGCGCCAGCAGCGAGACAGGGGGGACTGAAGCTTTCTTT
clone size: -; V gene: TRBV10-3; J gene: TRBJ1-1; D gene: -; CDR3 protein: CAIGYRETEAFF; CDR3 DNA: TGTGCCATCGGGTACAGGGAAACTGAAGCTTTCTTT
clone size: -; V gene: TRBV27; J gene: TRBJ2-6; D gene: -; CDR3 protein: CASSLYGQPRSGANVLTF; CDR3 DNA: TGTGCCAGCAGTTTATACGGACAGCCTCGCTCTGGGGCCAACGTCCTGACTTTC
clone size: -; V gene: TRBV5-6; J gene: TRBJ1-6; D gene: TRBD1; CDR3 protein: CASSEDRAPRRPLHF; CDR3 DNA: TGTGCCAGCAGCGAAGACAGGGCCCCGAGGAGACCCCTCCACTTT
clone size: -; V gene: TRBV18; J gene: TRBJ1-3; D gene: -; CDR3 protein: CASILGFSSGNTIYF; CDR3 DNA: TGTGCCAGCATCCTCGGGTTCAGCTCTGGAAACACCATATATTTT
clone size: -; V gene: TRBV21-1; J gene: TRBJ2-7; D gene: -; CDR3 protein: CASSNEGGQCSYEQYF; CDR3 DNA: TGTGCCAGCAGCAATGAGGGGGGGCAGTGCTCCTACGAGCAGTACTTC
clone size: -; V gene: TRBV7-9; J gene: TRBJ1-3; D gene: -; CDR3 protein: CASSLVALSGNTIYF; CDR3 DNA: TGTGCCAGCAGCTTGGTGGCCCTCTCTGGAAACACCATATATTTT
clone size: -; V gene: TRBV9; J gene: TRBJ2-1; D gene: -; CDR3 protein: CASSVYQGRVSEQFF; CDR3 DNA: TGTGCCAGCAGCGTATACCAGGGTCGGGTCAGTGAGCAGTTCTTC
clone size: -; V gene: TRBV15; J gene: TRBJ2-1; D gene: TRBD2; CDR3 protein: CATSKVAGSSYNEQFF; CDR3 DNA: TGTGCCACCAGCAAGGTAGCGGGGAGCTCCTACAATGAGCAGTTCTTC
clone size: -; V gene: TRBV6-4; J gene: TRBJ2-3; D gene: -; CDR3 protein: CASSDQLQDTQYF; CDR3 DNA: TGTGCCAGCAGTGATCAACTCCAAGATACGCAGTATTTT
clone size: once; V gene: TRBV7-6; J gene: TRBJ1-2; D gene: TRBD1; CDR3 protein: CASSPTGGNYGYTF; CDR3 DNA: TGTGCCAGCAGCCCGACAGGGGGCAACTATGGCTACACCTTC
clone size: -; V gene: TRBV5-4; J gene: TRBJ2-4; D gene: TRBD2; CDR3 protein: CASSLGPSGGANF; CDR3 DNA: TGTGCCAGCAGCTTGGGGCCTAGCGGGGGGGCCAACTTC
clone size: -; V gene: TRBV25-1; J gene: TRBJ2-1; D gene: -; CDR3 protein: CASSDSGLIGYNEQFF; CDR3 DNA: TGTGCCAGCAGTGACAGCGGACTAATAGGCTACAATGAGCAGTTCTTC
clone size: -; V gene: TRBV19; J gene: TRBJ2-6; D gene: TRBD2; CDR3 protein: CASSLGGTTSGANVLTF; CDR3 DNA: TGTGCCAGTAGCCTCGGGGGGACCACCTCTGGGGCCAACGTCCTGACTTTC
clone size: -; V gene: TRBV6-5; J gene: TRBJ1-2; D gene: -; CDR3 protein: CASRTEGDQWRGYTF; CDR3 DNA: TGTGCCAGCAGAACCGAGGGGGACCAGTGGAGGGGCTACACCTTC
clone size: -; V gene: TRBV6-5; J gene: TRBJ1-1; D gene: TRBD1; CDR3 protein: CASSYGTGLLNTEAFF; CDR3 DNA: TGTGCCAGCAGTTACGGGACAGGGCTTTTGAACACTGAAGCTTTCTTT
clone size: -; V gene: TRBV6-5; J gene: TRBJ2-1; D gene: TRBD1; CDR3 protein: CASRKGAGGNEQFF; CDR3 DNA: TGTGCCAGCAGGAAGGGGGCAGGGGGTAATGAGCAGTTCTTC
clone size: -; V gene: TRBV7-9; J gene: TRBJ1-2; D gene: -; CDR3 protein: CASSQRGYGYTF; CDR3 DNA: TGTGCCAGCAGCCAGAGAGGGTATGGCTACACCTTC
clone size: -; V gene: TRBV28; J gene: TRBJ1-4; D gene: -; CDR3 protein: CASSLRQPLLNEKLFF; CDR3 DNA: TGTGCCAGCAGTTTAAGACAGCCTCTGCTTAATGAAAAACTGTTTTTT
clone size: -; V gene: TRBV19; J gene: TRBJ1-2; D gene: TRBD1; CDR3 protein: CASRIEDRGPGYTF; CDR3 DNA: TGTGCCAGTAGGATAGAGGACAGGGGCCCCGGCTACACCTTC
clone size: -; V gene: TRBV6-5; J gene: TRBJ1-3; D gene: -; CDR3 protein: CASSYSSGQPGNTIYF; CDR3 DNA: TGTGCCAGCAGTTACTCGAGCGGTCAACCTGGAAACACCATATATTTT
clone size: -; V gene: TRBV5-1; J gene: TRBJ1-1; D gene: -; CDR3 protein: CASSLLQGTNTEAFF; CDR3 DNA: TGCGCCAGCAGCTTGCTCCAGGGCACGAACACTGAAGCTTTCTTT